These 16 T cell receptor beta chains originate from one sample sequenced in a study of blood T cell repertoires in COVID-19. Method: immunoSEQ multiplex PCR; TCRdb's copy keeps in-frame clones and lacks some. The data show about 100,000 clones, about 90% seen once. The sample consisted of peripheral blood. All receptors come from a man aged 25 to 40 in a cohort sampled during active COVID-19.

On this clone: The junction shows a germline mismatch at one end, possibly a read error. The chain has TRBV6-5 and TRBJ1-6, with 12 bases fitting TRBD1. Germline CDR1 and CDR2: MNHEY and SVGAGI. The CDR3 length is 16 residues. This CDR3 is CASNYSSGTGGSPLHF. The CDR3 nucleotides are TGTGCCAGCAATTACTCATCGGGGACAGGGGGCTCACCCCTCCACTTT.

V is TRBV6-2 or TRBV6-3 and J is TRBJ1-1; TRBD1 agrees at 10 bases. This CDR3 contains 18 residues. CDR1 and CDR2 from the germline V gene are MNHEY and SVGEGT. V gave up 4 bases and J gave up 4 bases; unmatched junction bases: 15. CDR3 sequence (DNA): TGTGCCAGCAGTTCTTCCGCTGAGACAGGGGGCTGGGGCACTGAAGCTTTCTTT. Translating it yields CASSSSAETGGWGTEAFF.

The chain joins TRBV7-2 to TRBJ2-1; 9 nucleotides agree with TRBD1. CDR3 length equals 16 residues. The V segment lost 4 bases and the J segment 6 bases; nucleotides outside the gene matches: 10. Germline values: CDR1 SGHTA, CDR2 FQGNSA. Here the CDR3 DNA reads TGTGCCAGCAGCTCCTCCGGGACAGGGTACGGCAATGAGCAGTTCTTC. It codes for CASSSSGTGYGNEQFF.

The chain uses TRBV10-3 and TRBJ2-2, with 10 positions matching TRBD1. V was pared by 6 bases and J by 8 bases, with 6 bases of the junction left unmatched. CDR3 length: 14 amino acids. Per the germline V gene, CDR1 is ENHRY and CDR2 is SYGVKD. Here the CDR3 DNA reads TGTGCCATCAGCCAGGACAGGGGGACTGGGGAGCTGTTTTTT. Residues: CAISQDRGTGELFF.

The chain couples TRBV4-3 to TRBJ2-3, with a possible D match to TRBD2 (5 bases). The V end lost 0 bases, the J end lost 4 bases, and 8 bases lay between the germline ends. The CDR3 consists of 14 residues. Per the germline V gene, CDR1 is LGHNA and CDR2 is YSLEER. CDR3 sequence (DNA): TGCGCCAGCAGCCAAGAAGGAGGAGCAGATACGCAGTATTTT. Translating gives CASSQEGGADTQYF.

In this sample, this clone turned up a few times. This chain joins TRBV5-5 and TRBJ2-1; D might be TRBD1 (6 bases). V was clipped by 2 bases and J by 0 bases, with 21 bases between them. This CDR3 has 19 residues. CDR1 is SGHKS, CDR2 YYEKEE, per germline (reference sequence). The CDR3 DNA reads TGTGCCAGCAGCTTCCCTACCGGGACACCTAAAAGCTCCTACAATGAGCAGTTCTTC. Its protein product is CASSFPTGTPKSSYNEQFF.

Comments on this clone: It is likely a read error, because the conserved phenylalanine at the end of the CDR3 is missing. The chain couples TRBV19 to TRBJ1-2, with D tentatively TRBD1 (6 bases). The V gene's germline CDR1 is LNHDA and CDR2 SQIVND (reference sequence). The germline V and J ends were trimmed by 1 base and 6 bases, with 9 bases remaining between them. There are 13 residues in the CDR3. The CDR3 nucleotides are TGTGCCAGTAGTATAGGAGGGGGAAATGGCTACACCCTC. It encodes CASSIGGGNGYTL.

The chain has TRBV6-5 and TRBJ2-7, with 7 positions matching TRBD1. The CDR3 sequence is 15 residues long. Trimming took 7 bases from V and 2 from J; bases not matched to a gene: 11. Germline CDR1 is MNHEY and CDR2 is SVGAGI. The DNA for the CDR3 is TGTGCCAGCACTTATTCACAGGGGAAAACCTACGAGCAGTACTTC. As protein: CASTYSQGKTYEQYF.

The rearrangement links TRBV7-9 to TRBJ2-4, with 10 bases aligning to TRBD1. With V trimmed by 4 bases and J by 7 bases, 7 bases remained unmatched. The germline CDR1 and CDR2 sequences are SEHNR and FQNEAQ (reference sequence). The CDR3 is made up of 15 amino acids. The CDR3 region has the DNA TGTGCCAGCAGCTGGGGGGGACAGGGGACCAACATTCAGTACTTC. This sequence encodes CASSWGGQGTNIQYF. The whole variable domain, remainder taken from reference TRBV7-9 and TRBJ2-4, is DTGVSQNPRHKITKRGQNVTFRCDPISEHNRLYWYRQTLGQGPEFLTYFQNEAQLEKSRLLSDRFSAERPKGSFSTLEIQRTEQGDSAMYLCASSWGGQGTNIQYFGAGTRLSVL.

CDR3 in DNA: TGTGCCAGCAGCCAGACAGGGGAGCTGTTTTTT. This codes for CASSQTGELFF. This chain links TRBV3-1 (or the pseudogene TRBV3-2) with TRBJ2-2; D is ambiguous. Trimming stripped 3 bases from V and 8 bases from J, with 4 bases between. In germline, CDR1 is LGHDT, CDR2 YNNKEL (reference sequence). This CDR3 comprises 11 residues.

This chain links TRBV7-3 with TRBJ2-2, with a possible D match to TRBD2 (5 bases). CDR3 length equals 14 residues. V lost 2 bases and J lost 7, with 11 bases in between. CDR1 and CDR2 from the germline V gene are SGHTA and FQGTGA. The CDR3 DNA reads TGTGCCAGCAGCTTACGGGAACGGGGCGGGGAGCTGTTTTTT. Its translation is CASSLRERGGELFF.

This chain joins TRBV12-5 and TRBJ2-1; TRBD1 aligns across 7 bases. Per germline, CDR1 LGHNT and CDR2 FRNRAP. With 3 bases clipped from V and 7 bases from J, the junction kept 6 bases outside the gene matches. The CDR3 has 14 residues. The CDR3 coding sequence is TGTGCTAGTGGTTTCGGGACAGAAACAAATGAGCAGTTCTTC. Encoded protein: CASGFGTETNEQFF. Combining the CDR3 with reference TRBV12-5 and TRBJ2-1 gives the whole variable domain DARVTQTPRHKVTEMGQEVTMRCQPILGHNTVFWYRQTMMQGLELLAYFRNRAPLDDSGMPKDRFSAEMPDATLATLKIQPSEPRDSAVYFCASGFGTETNEQFFGPGTRLTVL.

The chain couples TRBV5-1 to TRBJ1-1, with D maybe TRBD1 (5 bases). Trimming pared 5 bases from V and 0 bases from J, leaving 11 bases between. The CDR3 contains 14 residues. Germline V gene lookup returns CDR1 SGHRS and CDR2 YFSETQ. CDR3 coding DNA: TGCGCCAGCAGATTACAGGTCATGAACACTGAAGCTTTCTTT. It encodes CASRLQVMNTEAFF.

This chain links TRBV3-1 (or the pseudogene TRBV3-2) with TRBJ2-4; D possibly corresponds to TRBD1 (6 bases). Trimming shortened V by 3 bases and J by 0 bases, and 15 bases separated the two germline ends. The germline V gene has CDR1 LGHDT and CDR2 YNNKEL (reference sequence). The CDR3 loop spans 17 amino acids. The CDR3 loop reads CASSQTGWDLAKNIQYF. The CDR3 nucleotides are TGTGCCAGCAGCCAGACAGGCTGGGATTTAGCCAAAAACATTCAGTACTTC.

This clone was seen only a few times. This chain joins TRBV5-5 and TRBJ2-2; TRBD2 is a possible D gene (6 bases). The germline V and J ends were trimmed by 0 bases and 6 bases, with 15 bases remaining between them. Looked up from germline, CDR1 is SGHKS and CDR2 is YYEKEE (reference sequence). The CDR3 has 16 amino acids. DNA for the CDR3: TGTGCCAGCAGCTTGGCCATCGCCCCGGGGGCCGGGGAGCTGTTTTTT. Protein: CASSLAIAPGAGELFF.

The chain uses TRBV2 and TRBJ1-6; the match to TRBD1 covers 10 bases. The length of the CDR3 is 15 residues. Germline trimming cut 5 bases from V and 5 bases from J; bases unmatched to any gene: 3. CDR1 and CDR2 (germline): SNHLY, FYNNEI. The CDR3 region is CASSIGQGDNSPLHF. The DNA of the CDR3 is TGTGCCAGCAGTATAGGACAGGGGGATAATTCACCCCTCCACTTT. The full variable domain, in which reference TRBV2 and TRBJ1-6 provide the parts outside the CDR3, is EPEVTQTPSHQVTQMGQEVILRCVPISNHLYFYWYRQILGQKVEFLVSFYNNEISEKSEIFDDQFSVERPDGSNFTLKIRSTKLEDSAMYFCASSIGQGDNSPLHFGNGTRLTVT.